This T cell receptor (beta chain) appears in the sequencing data of a study of beta chain features in type 1 diabetes. Turning to the study itself: There were 95 million to 110 million sorted cells examined across all samples.

TCRB transcripts that were expressed got sequenced, as all of the isolated RNA had been reverse transcribed. Using immunoSEQ multiplex PCR, the repertoire was profiled, and TCRdb retains in-frame clones only, with some absent. The sample has about 470,000 clones; approximately 28% are singletons. Deletions cut 5 bases from V and 3 bases from J, with 8 bases between. CDR1 is GTSNPN, CDR2 SVGIG, per germline (reference sequence). This CDR3 contains 11 residues. Sample: naive CD4+ T cells from blood. The TCR was taken from a man in his late teens or twenties in good health. The chain carries TRBV30 and TRBJ2-7, with D unresolved. This CDR3 is CAWADHYEQYF. For the CDR3, the DNA is TGTGCCTGGGCCGACCACTACGAGCAGTACTTC.